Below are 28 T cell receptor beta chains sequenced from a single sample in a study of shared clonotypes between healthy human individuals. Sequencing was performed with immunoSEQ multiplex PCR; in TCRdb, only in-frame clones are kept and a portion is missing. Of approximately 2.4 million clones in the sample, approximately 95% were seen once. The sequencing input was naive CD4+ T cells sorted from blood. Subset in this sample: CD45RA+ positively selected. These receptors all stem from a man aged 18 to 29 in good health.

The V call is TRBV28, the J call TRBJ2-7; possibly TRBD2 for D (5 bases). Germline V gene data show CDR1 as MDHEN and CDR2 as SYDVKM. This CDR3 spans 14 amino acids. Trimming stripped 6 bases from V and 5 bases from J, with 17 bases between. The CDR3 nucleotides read TGTGCCAGCAGCGAGGGAATTCGTGGTGACGAGCAGTACTTC. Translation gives CASSEGIRGDEQYF.

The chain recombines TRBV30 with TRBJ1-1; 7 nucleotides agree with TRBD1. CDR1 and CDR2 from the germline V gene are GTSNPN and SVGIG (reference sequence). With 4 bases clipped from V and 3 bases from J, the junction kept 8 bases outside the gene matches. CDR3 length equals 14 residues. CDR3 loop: CAWKPTGSYTEAFF. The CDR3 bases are TGTGCCTGGAAACCGACAGGGTCGTACACTGAAGCTTTCTTT.

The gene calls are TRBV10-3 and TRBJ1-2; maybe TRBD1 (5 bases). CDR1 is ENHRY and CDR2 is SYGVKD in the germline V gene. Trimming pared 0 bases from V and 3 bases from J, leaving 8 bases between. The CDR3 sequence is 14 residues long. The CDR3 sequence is CAISESDTDYGYTF. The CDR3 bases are TGTGCCATCAGTGAGTCGGACACCGACTATGGCTACACCTTC.

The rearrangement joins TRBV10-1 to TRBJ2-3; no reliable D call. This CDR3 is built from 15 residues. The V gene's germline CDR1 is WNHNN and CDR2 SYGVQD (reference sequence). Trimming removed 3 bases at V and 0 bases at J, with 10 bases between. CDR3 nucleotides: TGCGCCAGCAGTGATATTGGGAAAAGCACAGATACGCAGTATTTT. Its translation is CASSDIGKSTDTQYF.

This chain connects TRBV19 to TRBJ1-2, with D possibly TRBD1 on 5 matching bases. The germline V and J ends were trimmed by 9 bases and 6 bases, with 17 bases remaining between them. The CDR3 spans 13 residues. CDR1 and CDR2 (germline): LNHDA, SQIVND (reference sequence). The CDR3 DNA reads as TGTGCCAGCCGAGCGGGGCAGTCTCATGGCTACACCTTC. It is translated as CASRAGQSHGYTF.

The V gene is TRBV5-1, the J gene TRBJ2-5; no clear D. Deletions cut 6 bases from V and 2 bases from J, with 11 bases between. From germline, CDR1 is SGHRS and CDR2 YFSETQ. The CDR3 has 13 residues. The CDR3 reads CASTKVQQETQYF. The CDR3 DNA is TGCGCCAGCACTAAGGTTCAGCAAGAGACCCAGTACTTC.

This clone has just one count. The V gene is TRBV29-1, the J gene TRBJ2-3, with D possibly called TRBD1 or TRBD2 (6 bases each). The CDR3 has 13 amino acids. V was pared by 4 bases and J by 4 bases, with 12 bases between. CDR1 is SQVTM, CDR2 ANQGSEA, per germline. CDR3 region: CSVGRGVPDTQYF. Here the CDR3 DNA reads TGCAGCGTTGGAAGGGGGGTACCAGATACGCAGTATTTT.

The CDR3 sequence is CASSEWRGETDTQYF. The CDR3 DNA follows: TGTGCCAGCAGTGAGTGGCGGGGGGAAACAGATACGCAGTATTTT. The rearrangement uses TRBV2 and TRBJ2-3; 8 bases align to TRBD2. Germline loops: CDR1 SNHLY, CDR2 FYNNEI. V shed 3 bases, J shed 3 bases, and the junction held 5 bases outside the gene matches. This CDR3 has 15 amino acids.

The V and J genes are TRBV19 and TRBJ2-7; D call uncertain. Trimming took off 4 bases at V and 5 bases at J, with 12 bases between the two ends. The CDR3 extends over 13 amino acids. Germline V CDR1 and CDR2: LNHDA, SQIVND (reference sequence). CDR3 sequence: CASSNSGGNEQYF. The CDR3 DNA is TGTGCCAGTAGTAACAGTGGTGGGAACGAGCAGTACTTC.

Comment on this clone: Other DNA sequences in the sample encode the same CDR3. Here the CDR3 reads CASSRGQTNYGYTF. In DNA, the CDR3 is TGTGCCAGTAGTAGAGGACAGACTAACTATGGCTACACCTTC. The rearrangement links TRBV19 to TRBJ1-2, with TRBD1 as a possible D gene (6 bases). V was trimmed by 4 bases and J by 0 bases, leaving 9 bases between them. Germline CDR1 is LNHDA and CDR2 is SQIVND (reference sequence). The CDR3 totals 14 residues.

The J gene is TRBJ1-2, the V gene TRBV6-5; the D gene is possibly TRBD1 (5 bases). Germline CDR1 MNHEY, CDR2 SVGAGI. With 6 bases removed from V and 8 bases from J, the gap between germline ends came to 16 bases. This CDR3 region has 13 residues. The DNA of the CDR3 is TGTGCCAGCAGCAGTGCCGGGGACGGCGGCTACACCTTC. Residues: CASSSAGDGGYTF.

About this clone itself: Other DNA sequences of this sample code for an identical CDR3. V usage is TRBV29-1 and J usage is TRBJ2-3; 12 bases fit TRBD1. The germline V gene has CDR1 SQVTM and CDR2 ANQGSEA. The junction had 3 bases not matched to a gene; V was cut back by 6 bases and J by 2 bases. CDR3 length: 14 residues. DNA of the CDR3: TGCAGCGTAAGGGACAGGGGGCCCACAGATACGCAGTATTTT. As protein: CSVRDRGPTDTQYF.

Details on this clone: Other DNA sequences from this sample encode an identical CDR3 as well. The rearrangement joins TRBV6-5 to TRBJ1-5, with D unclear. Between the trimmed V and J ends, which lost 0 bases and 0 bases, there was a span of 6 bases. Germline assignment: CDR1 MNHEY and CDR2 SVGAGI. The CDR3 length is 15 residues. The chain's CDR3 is CASSYSGYSNQPQHF. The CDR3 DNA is TGTGCCAGCAGTTACTCAGGGTATAGCAATCAGCCCCAGCATTTT.

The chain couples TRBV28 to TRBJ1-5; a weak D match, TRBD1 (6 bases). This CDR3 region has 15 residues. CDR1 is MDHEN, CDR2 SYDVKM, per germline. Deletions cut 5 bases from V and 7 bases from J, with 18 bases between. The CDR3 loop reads CASSATQGYVQPQHF. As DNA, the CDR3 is TGTGCCAGCAGTGCGACTCAGGGGTACGTCCAGCCCCAGCATTTT. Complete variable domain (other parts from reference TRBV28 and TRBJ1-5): DVKVTQSSRYLVKRTGEKVFLECVQDMDHENMFWYRQDPGLGLRLIYFSYDVKMKEKGDIPEGYSVSREKKERFSLILESASTNQTSMYLCASSATQGYVQPQHFGDGTRLSIL.

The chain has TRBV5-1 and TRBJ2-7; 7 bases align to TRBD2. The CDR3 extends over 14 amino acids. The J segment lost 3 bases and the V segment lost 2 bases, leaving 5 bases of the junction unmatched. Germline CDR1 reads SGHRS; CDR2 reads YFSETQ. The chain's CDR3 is CASSFRGVNYEQYF. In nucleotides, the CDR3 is TGCGCCAGCAGCTTCCGGGGGGTAAACTACGAGCAGTACTTC.

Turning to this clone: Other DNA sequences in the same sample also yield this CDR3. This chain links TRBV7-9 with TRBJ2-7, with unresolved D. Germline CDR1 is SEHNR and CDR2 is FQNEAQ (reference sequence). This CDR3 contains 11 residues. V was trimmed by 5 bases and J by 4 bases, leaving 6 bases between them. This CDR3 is CASSPLYEQYF. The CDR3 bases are TGTGCCAGCAGCCCTCTATACGAGCAGTACTTC.

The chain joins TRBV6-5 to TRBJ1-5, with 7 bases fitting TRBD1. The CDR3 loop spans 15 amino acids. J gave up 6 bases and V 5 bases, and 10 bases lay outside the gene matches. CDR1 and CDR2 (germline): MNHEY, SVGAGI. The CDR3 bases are TGTGCCAGCAGTGCCGGGACAGAAACGAGTCAGCCCCAGCATTTT. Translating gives CASSAGTETSQPQHF.

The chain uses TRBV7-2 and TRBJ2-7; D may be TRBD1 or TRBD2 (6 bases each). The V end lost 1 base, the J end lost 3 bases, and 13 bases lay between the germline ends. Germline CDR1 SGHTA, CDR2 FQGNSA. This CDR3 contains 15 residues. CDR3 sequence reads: CASSLVQGRYYEQYF. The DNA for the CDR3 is TGTGCCAGCAGCTTAGTTCAGGGGAGGTACTACGAGCAGTACTTC.

CDR3 bases: TGTGCCAGCAGTACCCGACAGGGGTGGGATCAGCCCCAGCATTTT. The encoded protein is CASSTRQGWDQPQHF. V is TRBV27 and J is TRBJ1-5; 8 nucleotides agree with TRBD1. The CDR3 loop spans 15 amino acids. J gave up 5 bases and V 5 bases, and 8 bases lay outside the gene matches. Germline V CDR1 and CDR2: MNHEY, SMNVEV (reference sequence).

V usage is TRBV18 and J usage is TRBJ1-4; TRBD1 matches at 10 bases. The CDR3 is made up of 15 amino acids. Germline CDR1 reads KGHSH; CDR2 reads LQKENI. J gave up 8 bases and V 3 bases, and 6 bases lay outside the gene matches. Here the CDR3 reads CASSPRDRGGEKLFF. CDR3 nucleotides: TGTGCCAGCTCACCGCGGGACAGGGGAGGGGAAAAACTGTTTTTT.

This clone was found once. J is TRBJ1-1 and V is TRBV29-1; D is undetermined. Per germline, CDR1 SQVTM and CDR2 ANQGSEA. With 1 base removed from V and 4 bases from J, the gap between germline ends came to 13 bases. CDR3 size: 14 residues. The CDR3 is CSVEVGKEGTEAFF. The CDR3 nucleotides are TGCAGCGTTGAAGTTGGGAAGGAAGGCACTGAAGCTTTCTTT.

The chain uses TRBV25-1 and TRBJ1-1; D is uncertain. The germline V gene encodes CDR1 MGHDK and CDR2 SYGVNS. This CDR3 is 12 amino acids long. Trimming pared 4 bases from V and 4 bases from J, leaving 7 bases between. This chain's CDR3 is CASSAGSTEAFF. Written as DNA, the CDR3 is TGTGCCAGCAGTGCGGGGAGCACTGAAGCTTTCTTT. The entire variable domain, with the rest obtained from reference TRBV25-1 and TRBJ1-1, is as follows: EADIYQTPRYLVIGTGKKITLECSQTMGHDKMYWYQQDPGMELHLIHYSYGVNSTEKGDLSSESTVSRIRTEHFPLTLESARPSHTSQYLCASSAGSTEAFFGQGTRLTVV.

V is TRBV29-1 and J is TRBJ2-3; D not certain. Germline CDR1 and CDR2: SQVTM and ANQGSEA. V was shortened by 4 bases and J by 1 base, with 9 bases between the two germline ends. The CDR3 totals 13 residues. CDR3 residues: CSVVQVGTDTQYF. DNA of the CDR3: TGCAGCGTTGTGCAAGTGGGCACAGATACGCAGTATTTT.

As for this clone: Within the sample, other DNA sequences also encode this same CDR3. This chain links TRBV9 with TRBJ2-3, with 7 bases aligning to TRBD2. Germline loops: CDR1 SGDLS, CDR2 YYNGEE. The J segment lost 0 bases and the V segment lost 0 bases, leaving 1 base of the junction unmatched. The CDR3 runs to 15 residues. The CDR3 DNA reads TGTGCCAGCAGCGTAGTAGCGGGTAGCACAGATACGCAGTATTTT. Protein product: CASSVVAGSTDTQYF.

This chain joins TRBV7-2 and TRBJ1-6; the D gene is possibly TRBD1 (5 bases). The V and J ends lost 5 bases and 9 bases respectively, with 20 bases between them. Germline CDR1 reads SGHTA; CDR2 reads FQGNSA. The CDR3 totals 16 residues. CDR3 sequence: CASSVLGAPGGSPLHF. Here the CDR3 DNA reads TGTGCCAGCAGCGTATTAGGGGCTCCTGGGGGTTCACCCCTCCACTTT.

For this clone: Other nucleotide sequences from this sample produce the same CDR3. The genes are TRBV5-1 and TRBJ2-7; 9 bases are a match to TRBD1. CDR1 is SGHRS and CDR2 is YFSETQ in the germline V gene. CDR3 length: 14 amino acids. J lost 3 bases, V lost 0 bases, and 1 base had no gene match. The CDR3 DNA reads TGCGCCAGCAGCTTGGGGGACAGGGTCTACGAGCAGTACTTC. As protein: CASSLGDRVYEQYF.

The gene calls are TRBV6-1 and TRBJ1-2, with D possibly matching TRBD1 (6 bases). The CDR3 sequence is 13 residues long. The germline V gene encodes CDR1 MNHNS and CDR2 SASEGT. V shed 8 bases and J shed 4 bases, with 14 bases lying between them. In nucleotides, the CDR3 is TGTGCCAGCGGTAGACAGGAGGGCTATGGCTACACCTTC. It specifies CASGRQEGYGYTF.

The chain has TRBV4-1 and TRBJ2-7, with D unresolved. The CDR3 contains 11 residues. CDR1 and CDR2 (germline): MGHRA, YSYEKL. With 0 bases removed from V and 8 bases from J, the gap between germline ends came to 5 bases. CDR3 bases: TGCGCCAGCAGCCAAGAGAACCAGCAGTACTTC. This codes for CASSQENQQYF.